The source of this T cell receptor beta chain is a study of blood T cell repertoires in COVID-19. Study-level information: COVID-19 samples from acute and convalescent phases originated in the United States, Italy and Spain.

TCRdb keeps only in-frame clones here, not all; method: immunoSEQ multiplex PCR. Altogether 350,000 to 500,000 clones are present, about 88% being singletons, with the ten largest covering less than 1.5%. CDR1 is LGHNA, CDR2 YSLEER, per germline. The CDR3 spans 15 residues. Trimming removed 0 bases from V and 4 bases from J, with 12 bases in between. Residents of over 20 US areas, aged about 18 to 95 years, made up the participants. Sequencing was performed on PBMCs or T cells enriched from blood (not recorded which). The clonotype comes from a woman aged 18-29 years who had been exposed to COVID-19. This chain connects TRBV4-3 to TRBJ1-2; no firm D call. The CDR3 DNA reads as TGCGCCAGCAGCCAAGAACTGACATCGGCCTATGGCTACACCTTC. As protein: CASSQELTSAYGYTF.